These T cell receptor beta chains were read from a single sample in a study of blood T cell repertoires in COVID-19. Generated by immunoSEQ multiplex PCR, the TCRdb table keeps only in-frame clones and is missing some. Of some 300,000 clones in the sample, about 88% were seen once. Sequencing was performed on PBMCs or T cells enriched from blood (not recorded which). These receptor sequences come from an older woman in a cohort exposed to, infected with or recovered from COVID-19 (not recorded which). CDR3s include the opening cysteine and the closing phenylalanine or tryptophan. Each record gives: D gene, V gene, clone size, J gene, CDR3 protein, CDR3 DNA. A D gene is named only where the DNA matches it firmly. The size field is filled for only some rows; it gives once, few, many or a size class.

TRBD1	TRBV18	.	TRBJ1-1	CASSPSVDRVSEAFF	TGTGCCAGCTCACCGTCCGTGGACAGGGTTTCTGAAGCTTTCTTT
TRBD1	TRBV5-1	.	TRBJ1-2	CASSFTGAANYGYTF	TGCGCCAGCAGCTTTACAGGGGCCGCTAACTATGGCTACACCTTC
.	TRBV4-1	once	TRBJ1-3	CASSPRGGGEDTIYF	TGCGCCAGCAGCCCCAGGGGTGGGGGGGAGGACACCATATATTTT
TRBD1	TRBV9	.	TRBJ2-1	CASSPTGSSYNEQFF	TGTGCCAGCAGCCCGACAGGGAGCTCCTACAATGAGCAGTTCTTC
.	TRBV9	once	TRBJ1-6	CASNRGKSNSPLHF	TGTGCCAGCAACCGGGGGAAAAGTAATTCACCCCTCCACTTT
.	TRBV2	once	TRBJ1-1	CASSDGVGVLQPGFKTEAFF	TGTGCCAGCAGTGATGGTGTGGGCGTTCTGCAGCCGGGGTTTAAGACTGAAGCTTTCTTT
TRBD2	TRBV28	once	TRBJ2-7	CASSLGGRSSYEQYF	TGTGCCAGCAGTTTGGGCGGGAGGAGCTCCTACGAGCAGTACTTC
TRBD1	TRBV18	.	TRBJ2-3	CASSLQGANTDTQYF	TGTGCCAGCTCACTACAGGGGGCGAACACAGATACGCAGTATTTT
.	TRBV19	.	TRBJ1-2	CASSIPGGDYGYTF	TGTGCCAGTAGTATACCGGGGGGCGACTATGGCTACACCTTC
.	TRBV27	.	TRBJ1-4	CASSSSGRADGKLFF	TGTGCCAGCAGCTCCTCAGGGAGGGCGGACGGAAAACTGTTTTTT
TRBD2	TRBV5-1	.	TRBJ2-1	CASSPGLAVPYNEQFF	TGCGCCAGCAGCCCCGGACTAGCGGTCCCCTACAATGAGCAGTTCTTC
.	TRBV7-6	.	TRBJ2-7	CASSFGQTYEQYF	TGTGCCAGCAGCTTCGGCCAGACTTACGAGCAGTACTTC
TRBD1	TRBV29-1	once	TRBJ1-4	CSVRRGLGVNEKLFF	TGCAGCGTTAGAAGGGGGCTGGGAGTTAATGAAAAACTGTTTTTT
TRBD1	TRBV7-2	few	TRBJ2-1	CASSRGQGTHNEQFF	TGTGCCAGCAGCCGGGGACAGGGCACTCACAATGAGCAGTTCTTC
TRBD2	TRBV2	.	TRBJ2-1	CASTGGGSSYNEQFF	TGTGCCAGCACGGGGGGAGGGAGCTCCTACAATGAGCAGTTCTTC
TRBD1	TRBV6-2/TRBV6-3	.	TRBJ1-1	CASSSRGHTEAFF	TGTGCCAGCAGTTCCAGGGGGCACACTGAAGCTTTCTTT
.	TRBV18	once	TRBJ1-1	CASSPRDTNTEAFF	TGTGCCAGCTCACCCCGGGATACAAACACTGAAGCTTTCTTT
TRBD1	TRBV25-1	.	TRBJ1-4	CASRRTGTNEKLFF	TGTGCCAGCAGAAGGACAGGTACAAATGAAAAACTGTTTTTT
TRBD1	TRBV5-1	.	TRBJ2-5	CASSLSGGTQETQYF	TGCGCCAGCAGCCTCTCAGGGGGTACACAAGAGACCCAGTACTTC
.	TRBV7-2	many	TRBJ1-1	CASSFDFPGSEAFF	TGTGCCAGCAGCTTTGATTTTCCGGGGAGTGAAGCTTTCTTT
TRBD2	TRBV5-4	once	TRBJ2-7	CASSLASGSPSYEQYF	TGTGCCAGCAGCTTGGCTAGCGGGAGCCCCTCCTACGAGCAGTACTTC
TRBD1	TRBV6-4	.	TRBJ1-2	CASSPRTGKEAYGYTF	TGTGCCAGCAGCCCGAGGACAGGGAAAGAGGCCTATGGCTACACCTTC
.	TRBV10-1	.	TRBJ2-1	CASSEAADEQFF	TGCGCCAGCAGTGAAGCTGCGGATGAGCAGTTCTTC
TRBD1	TRBV28	once	TRBJ1-5	CASSFEGAGNQPQHF	TGTGCCAGCAGTTTTGAGGGGGCTGGCAATCAGCCCCAGCATTTT
.	TRBV5-6	.	TRBJ1-4	CASSLVLVTGATNEKLFF	TGTGCCAGCAGCTTGGTGTTGGTGACAGGAGCAACTAATGAAAAACTGTTTTTT
TRBD2	TRBV7-3	.	TRBJ2-5	CASSSTSVQETQYF	TGTGCCAGCAGCAGTACTAGCGTCCAAGAGACCCAGTACTTC
TRBD1	TRBV3-1/TRBV3-2	.	TRBJ2-3	CASSQGTGGGDTQYF	TGTGCCAGCAGCCAAGGGACAGGGGGAGGAGATACGCAGTATTTT
TRBD2	TRBV6-5	.	TRBJ2-7	CASIRELAGEQYF	TGTGCCAGCATCCGGGAACTAGCGGGCGAGCAGTACTTC
TRBD1	TRBV2	.	TRBJ1-5	CASSAETGGNQPQHF	TGTGCCAGCAGTGCCGAAACAGGGGGCAATCAGCCCCAGCATTTT
.	TRBV28	.	TRBJ1-1	CASNRGVRDTEAFF	TGTGCCAGCAACCGGGGGGTGAGGGACACTGAAGCTTTCTTT
TRBD1	TRBV18	.	TRBJ2-2	CASSPAGGSGTGELFF	TGTGCCAGCTCACCGGCAGGGGGCAGTGGAACCGGGGAGCTGTTTTTT
TRBD1	TRBV27	.	TRBJ1-5	CASSLGQAYQPQHF	TGTGCCAGCAGTCTCGGACAGGCCTATCAGCCCCAGCATTTT
.	TRBV5-1	.	TRBJ2-7	CASSLDLYEQYF	TGCGCCAGCAGCTTGGATCTATACGAGCAGTACTTC
TRBD1	TRBV24-1	.	TRBJ2-1	CATSAPGQGSGNEQFF	TGTGCCACCAGTGCGCCAGGACAGGGCAGCGGCAATGAGCAGTTCTTC
TRBD1	TRBV27	.	TRBJ1-2	CASGSGTGKGGYTF	TGTGCCAGCGGGTCCGGGACAGGGAAGGGTGGCTACACCTTC
.	TRBV5-1	.	TRBJ1-2	CASGKEYGYTF	TGCGCCAGCGGCAAGGAGTATGGCTACACCTTC
.	TRBV4-1	.	TRBJ2-3	CASSLGLSTDTQYF	TGCGCCAGCAGCCTTGGCCTTAGCACAGATACGCAGTATTTT
TRBD2	TRBV5-1	.	TRBJ2-1	CASSPGPTSGRGNEQFF	TGCGCCAGCAGCCCTGGACCGACTAGCGGGAGGGGCAATGAGCAGTTCTTC
.	TRBV14	.	TRBJ1-5	CASSQNVLIGVSNQPQHF	TGTGCCAGCAGCCAGAATGTCTTGATCGGGGTTAGCAATCAGCCCCAGCATTTT
TRBD2	TRBV30	.	TRBJ2-1	CAWSVAGGHNEQFF	TGTGCCTGGAGTGTAGCGGGAGGGCATAATGAGCAGTTCTTC
TRBD2	TRBV12-5	.	TRBJ2-5	CASGSWSGRGRETQYF	TGTGCTAGTGGTTCCTGGAGCGGGAGAGGGCGGGAGACCCAGTACTTC
.	TRBV27	.	TRBJ1-6	CASSLYGPYNSPLHF	TGTGCCAGCAGTTTATATGGGCCCTATAATTCACCCCTCCACTTT
.	TRBV7-9	.	TRBJ2-5	CASSLAEGGETQYF	TGTGCCAGCAGCTTAGCGGAGGGGGGGGAGACCCAGTACTTC
TRBD1	TRBV11-2	few	TRBJ2-7	CASTGTGGAGVYEQYF	TGTGCCAGCACGGGGACAGGGGGCGCCGGGGTTTACGAGCAGTACTTC
TRBD2	TRBV5-1	.	TRBJ2-1	CASSFREGSYNEQFF	TGCGCCAGCAGCTTTAGGGAGGGCTCCTACAATGAGCAGTTCTTC
.	TRBV5-4	once	TRBJ1-6	CASSARQDYNSPLHF	TGTGCCAGCAGCGCCAGACAGGATTATAATTCACCCCTCCACTTT
TRBD2	TRBV5-1	.	TRBJ2-5	CASSLAGGVETQYF	TGCGCCAGCAGCTTAGCGGGAGGGGTTGAGACCCAGTACTTC
TRBD2	TRBV6-5	.	TRBJ2-7	CASSLGLAGDEYF	TGTGCCAGCAGCCTGGGACTAGCGGGAGACGAGTACTTC
.	TRBV27	.	TRBJ2-7	CASNRGNEQYF	TGTGCCAGCAATCGAGGTAACGAGCAGTACTTC